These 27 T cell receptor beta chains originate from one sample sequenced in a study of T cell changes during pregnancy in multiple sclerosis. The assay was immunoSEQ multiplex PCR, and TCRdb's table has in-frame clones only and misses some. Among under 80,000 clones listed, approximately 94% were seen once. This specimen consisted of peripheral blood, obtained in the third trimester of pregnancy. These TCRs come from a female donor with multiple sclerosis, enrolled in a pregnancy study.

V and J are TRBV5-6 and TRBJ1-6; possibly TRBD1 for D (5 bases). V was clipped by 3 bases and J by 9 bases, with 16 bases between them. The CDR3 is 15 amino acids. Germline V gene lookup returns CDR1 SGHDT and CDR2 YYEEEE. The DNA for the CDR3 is TGTGCCAGCAGCTCCAGGGATACACTGACTTCACCCCTCCACTTT. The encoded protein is CASSSRDTLTSPLHF.

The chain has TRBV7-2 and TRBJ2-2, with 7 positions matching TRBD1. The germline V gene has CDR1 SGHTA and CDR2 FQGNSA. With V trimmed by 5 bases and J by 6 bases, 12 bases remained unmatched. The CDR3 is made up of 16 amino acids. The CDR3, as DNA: TGTGCCAGCAGCGTACGACAGGGTTTTATGCCCGGGGAGCTGTTTTTT. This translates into CASSVRQGFMPGELFF.

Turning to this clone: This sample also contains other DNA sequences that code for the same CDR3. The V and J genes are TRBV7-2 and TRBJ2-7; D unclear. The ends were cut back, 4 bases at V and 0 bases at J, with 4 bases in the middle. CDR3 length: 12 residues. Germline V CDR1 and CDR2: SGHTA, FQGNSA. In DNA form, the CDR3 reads TGTGCCAGCAGCTCCAGCTCCTACGAGCAGTACTTC. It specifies CASSSSSYEQYF.

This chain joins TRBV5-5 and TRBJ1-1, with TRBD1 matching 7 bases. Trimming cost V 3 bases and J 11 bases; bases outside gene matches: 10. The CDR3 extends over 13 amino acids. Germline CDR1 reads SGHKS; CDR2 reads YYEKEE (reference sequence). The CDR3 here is CASSSTGQGEAFF. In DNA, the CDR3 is TGTGCCAGCAGCTCGACTGGTCAGGGGGAGGCTTTCTTT.

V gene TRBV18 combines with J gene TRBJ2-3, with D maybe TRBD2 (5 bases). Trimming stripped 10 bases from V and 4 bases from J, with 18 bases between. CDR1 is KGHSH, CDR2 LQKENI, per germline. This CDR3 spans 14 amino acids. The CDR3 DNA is TGTGCCACCGCCTCCGGCATAGCGTCAGATACGCAGTATTTT. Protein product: CATASGIASDTQYF.

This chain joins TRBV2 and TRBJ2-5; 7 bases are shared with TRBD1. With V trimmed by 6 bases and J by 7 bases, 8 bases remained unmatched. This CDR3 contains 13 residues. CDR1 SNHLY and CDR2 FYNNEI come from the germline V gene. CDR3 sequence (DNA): TGTGCCAGCAGACCCGACAGGGTCTGGACCCAGTACTTC. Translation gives CASRPDRVWTQYF. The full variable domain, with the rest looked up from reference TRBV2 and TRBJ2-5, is EPEVTQTPSHQVTQMGQEVILRCVPISNHLYFYWYRQILGQKVEFLVSFYNNEISEKSEIFDDQFSVERPDGSNFTLKIRSTKLEDSAMYFCASRPDRVWTQYFGPGTRLLVL.

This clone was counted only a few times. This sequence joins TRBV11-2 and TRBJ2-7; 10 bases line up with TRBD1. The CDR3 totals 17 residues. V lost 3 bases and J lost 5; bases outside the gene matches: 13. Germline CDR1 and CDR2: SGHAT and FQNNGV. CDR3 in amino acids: CASSFLPGQGPKDEQYF. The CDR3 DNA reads TGTGCCAGCAGCTTCCTGCCGGGACAGGGGCCGAAGGACGAGCAGTACTTC.

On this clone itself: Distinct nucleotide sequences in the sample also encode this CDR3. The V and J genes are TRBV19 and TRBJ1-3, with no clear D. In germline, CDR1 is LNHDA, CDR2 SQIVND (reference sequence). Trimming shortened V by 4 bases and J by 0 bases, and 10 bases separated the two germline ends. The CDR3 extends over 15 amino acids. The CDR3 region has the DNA TGTGCCAGTAGTACCTACCGGAGCTCTGGAAACACCATATATTTT. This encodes CASSTYRSSGNTIYF.

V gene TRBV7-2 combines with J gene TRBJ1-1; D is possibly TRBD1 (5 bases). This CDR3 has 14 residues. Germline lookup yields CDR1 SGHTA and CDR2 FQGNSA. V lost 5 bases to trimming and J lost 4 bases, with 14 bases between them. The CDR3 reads CASSQGRRGTEAFF. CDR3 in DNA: TGTGCCAGCAGCCAGGGACGGCGGGGCACTGAAGCTTTCTTT.

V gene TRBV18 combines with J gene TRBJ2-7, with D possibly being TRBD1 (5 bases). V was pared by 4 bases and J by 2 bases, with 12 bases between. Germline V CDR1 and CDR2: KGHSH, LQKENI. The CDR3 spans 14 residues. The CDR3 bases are TGTGCCAGCTCACTCGATCAGGGTCCCTACGAGCAGTACTTC. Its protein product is CASSLDQGPYEQYF.

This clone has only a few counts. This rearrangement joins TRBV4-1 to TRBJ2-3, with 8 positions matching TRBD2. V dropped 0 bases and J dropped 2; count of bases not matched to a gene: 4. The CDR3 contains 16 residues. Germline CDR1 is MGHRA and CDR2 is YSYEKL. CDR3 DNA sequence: TGCGCCAGCAGCCAAGATGCGGGGGGTTTCACAGATACGCAGTATTTT. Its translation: CASSQDAGGFTDTQYF.

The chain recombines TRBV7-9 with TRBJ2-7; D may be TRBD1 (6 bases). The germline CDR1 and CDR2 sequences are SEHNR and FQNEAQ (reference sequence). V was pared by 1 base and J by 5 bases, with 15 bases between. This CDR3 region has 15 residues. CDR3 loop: CASSLGFTGFDEQYF. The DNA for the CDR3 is TGTGCCAGCAGCTTAGGGTTCACAGGGTTCGACGAGCAGTACTTC.

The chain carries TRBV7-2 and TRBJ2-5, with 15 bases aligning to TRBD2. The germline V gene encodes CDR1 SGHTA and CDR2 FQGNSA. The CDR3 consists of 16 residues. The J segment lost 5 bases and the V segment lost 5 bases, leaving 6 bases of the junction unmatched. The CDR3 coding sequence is TGTGCCAGCAGCAACGGACTAGCGGGGGGGCCTGAGACCCAGTACTTC. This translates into CASSNGLAGGPETQYF.

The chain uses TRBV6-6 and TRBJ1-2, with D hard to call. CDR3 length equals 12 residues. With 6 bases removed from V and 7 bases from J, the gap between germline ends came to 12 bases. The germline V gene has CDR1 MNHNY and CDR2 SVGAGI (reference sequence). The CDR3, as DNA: TGTGCCAGCAGCCCGCAGACTAGTGGCTACACCTTC. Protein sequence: CASSPQTSGYTF.

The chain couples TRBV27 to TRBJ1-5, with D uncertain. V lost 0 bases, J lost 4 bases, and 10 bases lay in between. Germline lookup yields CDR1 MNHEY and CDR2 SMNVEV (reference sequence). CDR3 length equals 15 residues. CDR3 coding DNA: TGTGCCAGCAGTTTATCTGCGCCGGGGAATCAGCCCCAGCATTTT. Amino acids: CASSLSAPGNQPQHF.

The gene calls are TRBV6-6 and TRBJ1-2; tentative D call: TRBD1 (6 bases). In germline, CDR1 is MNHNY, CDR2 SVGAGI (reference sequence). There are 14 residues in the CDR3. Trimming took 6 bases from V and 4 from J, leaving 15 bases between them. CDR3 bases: TGTGCCAGCAGAGGACAGTGGGGGCCCTATGGCTACACCTTC. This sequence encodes CASRGQWGPYGYTF.

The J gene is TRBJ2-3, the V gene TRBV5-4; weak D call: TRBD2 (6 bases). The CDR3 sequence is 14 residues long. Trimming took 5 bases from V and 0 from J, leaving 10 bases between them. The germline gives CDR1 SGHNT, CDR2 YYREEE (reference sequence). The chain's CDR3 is CASRLAVSTDTQYF. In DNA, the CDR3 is TGTGCCAGCAGATTAGCGGTTAGCACAGATACGCAGTATTTT.

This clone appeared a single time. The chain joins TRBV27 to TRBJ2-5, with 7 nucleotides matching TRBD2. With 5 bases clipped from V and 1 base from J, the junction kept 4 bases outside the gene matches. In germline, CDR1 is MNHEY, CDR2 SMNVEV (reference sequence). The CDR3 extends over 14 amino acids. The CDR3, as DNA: TGTGCCAGCAGTCCATGGGGGGGCCAAGAGACCCAGTACTTC. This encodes CASSPWGGQETQYF.

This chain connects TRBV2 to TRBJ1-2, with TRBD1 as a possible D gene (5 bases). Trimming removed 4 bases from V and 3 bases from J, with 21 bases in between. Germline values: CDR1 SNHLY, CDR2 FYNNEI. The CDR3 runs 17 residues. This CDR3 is CASSALRRQRGDYGYTF. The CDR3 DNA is TGTGCCAGCAGTGCGCTAAGACGACAGCGGGGGGACTATGGCTACACCTTC. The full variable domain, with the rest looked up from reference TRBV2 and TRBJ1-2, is EPEVTQTPSHQVTQMGQEVILRCVPISNHLYFYWYRQILGQKVEFLVSFYNNEISEKSEIFDDQFSVERPDGSNFTLKIRSTKLEDSAMYFCASSALRRQRGDYGYTFGSGTRLTVV.

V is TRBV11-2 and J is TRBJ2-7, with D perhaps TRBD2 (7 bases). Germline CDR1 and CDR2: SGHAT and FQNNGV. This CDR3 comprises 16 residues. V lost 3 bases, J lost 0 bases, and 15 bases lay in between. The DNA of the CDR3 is TGTGCCAGCAGCTTGTCTGGGGGGGGCCTCTCCTACGAGCAGTACTTC. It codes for CASSLSGGGLSYEQYF.

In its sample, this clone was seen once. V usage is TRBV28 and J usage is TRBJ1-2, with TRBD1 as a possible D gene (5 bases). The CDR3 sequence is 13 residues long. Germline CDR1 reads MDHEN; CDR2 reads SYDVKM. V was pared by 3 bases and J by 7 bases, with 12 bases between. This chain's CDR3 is CASSLRTFTGYTF. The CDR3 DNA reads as TGTGCCAGCAGTTTGAGGACATTTACTGGCTACACCTTC.

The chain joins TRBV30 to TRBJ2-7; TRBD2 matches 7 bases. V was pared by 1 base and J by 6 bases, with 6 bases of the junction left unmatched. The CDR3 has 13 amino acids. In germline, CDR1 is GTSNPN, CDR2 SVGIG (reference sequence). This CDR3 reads CAWSGGGGGEQYF. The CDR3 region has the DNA TGTGCCTGGAGTGGGGGCGGGGGAGGCGAGCAGTACTTC.

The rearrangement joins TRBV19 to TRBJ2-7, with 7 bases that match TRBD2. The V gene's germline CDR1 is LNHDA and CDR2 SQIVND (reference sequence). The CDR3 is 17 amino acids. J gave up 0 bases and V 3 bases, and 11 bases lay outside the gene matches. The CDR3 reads CASSIRTGGGSSYEQYF. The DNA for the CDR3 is TGTGCCAGTAGTATTAGGACGGGCGGGGGAAGCTCCTACGAGCAGTACTTC.

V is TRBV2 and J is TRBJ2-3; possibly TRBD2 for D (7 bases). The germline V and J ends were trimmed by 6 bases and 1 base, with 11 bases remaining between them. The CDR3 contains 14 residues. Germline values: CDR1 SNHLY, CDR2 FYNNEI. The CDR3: CASRGGAGTDTQYF. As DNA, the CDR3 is TGTGCCAGCAGAGGGGGGGCGGGCACAGATACGCAGTATTTT.

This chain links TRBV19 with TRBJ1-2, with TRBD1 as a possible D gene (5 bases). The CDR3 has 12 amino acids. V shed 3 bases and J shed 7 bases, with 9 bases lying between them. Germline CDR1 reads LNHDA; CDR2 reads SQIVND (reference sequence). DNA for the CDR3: TGTGCCAGTAGTATTCTCCAGGGTGGCTACACCTTC. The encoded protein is CASSILQGGYTF.

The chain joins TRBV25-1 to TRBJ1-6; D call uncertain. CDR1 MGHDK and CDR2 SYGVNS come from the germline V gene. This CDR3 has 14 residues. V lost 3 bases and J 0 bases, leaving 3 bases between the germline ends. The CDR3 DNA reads TGTGCCAGCAGTGAGAGCTCCTATAATTCACCCCTCCACTTT. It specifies CASSESSYNSPLHF. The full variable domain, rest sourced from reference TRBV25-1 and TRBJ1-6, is EADIYQTPRYLVIGTGKKITLECSQTMGHDKMYWYQQDPGMELHLIHYSYGVNSTEKGDLSSESTVSRIRTEHFPLTLESARPSHTSQYLCASSESSYNSPLHFGNGTRLTVT.

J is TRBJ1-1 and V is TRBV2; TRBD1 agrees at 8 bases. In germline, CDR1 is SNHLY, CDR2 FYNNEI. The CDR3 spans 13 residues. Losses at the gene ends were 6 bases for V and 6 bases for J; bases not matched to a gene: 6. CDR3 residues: CASSPGQGPEAFF. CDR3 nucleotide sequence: TGTGCCAGCAGCCCCGGACAGGGCCCTGAAGCTTTCTTT.